Here is one T cell receptor beta chain with its context. This sample was taken from a study of cytomegalovirus exposure and HLA in healthy donors. This CDR3 is built from 19 residues. The germline V gene encodes CDR1 SGHVS and CDR2 FQNEAQ. Trimming cost V 0 bases and J 8 bases; bases outside gene matches: 14. PCR used 60 Vbeta primers and 13 Jbeta primers. Sequenced by immunoSEQ multiplex PCR; TCRdb stores in-frame clones only, minus some. Altogether some 120,000 clones are present, around 78% being singletons, with the ten largest covering approximately 2%. The chain employs TRBV7-8 and TRBJ1-4; 11 nucleotides align to TRBD1. The clonotype originates from a man aged 50 to 59 in good health and CMV-seronegative. Sequencing used PBMCs. The CDR3 DNA sequence: TGTGCCAGCAGCTTAGCGCGGGGGACAGGGGGTGAGGGACGGGAAAAACTGTTTTTT. Amino acids: CASSLARGTGGEGREKLFF.